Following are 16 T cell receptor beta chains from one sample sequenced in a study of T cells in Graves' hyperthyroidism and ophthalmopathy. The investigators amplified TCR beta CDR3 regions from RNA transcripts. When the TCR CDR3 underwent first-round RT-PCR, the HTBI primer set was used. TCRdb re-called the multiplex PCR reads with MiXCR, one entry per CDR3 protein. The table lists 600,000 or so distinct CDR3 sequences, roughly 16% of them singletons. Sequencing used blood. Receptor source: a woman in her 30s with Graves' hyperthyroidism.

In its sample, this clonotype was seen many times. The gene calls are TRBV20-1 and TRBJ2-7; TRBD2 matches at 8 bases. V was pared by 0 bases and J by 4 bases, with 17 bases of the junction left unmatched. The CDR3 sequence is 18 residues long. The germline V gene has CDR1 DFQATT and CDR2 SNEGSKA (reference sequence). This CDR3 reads CSARDVHLAGITGYEQYF. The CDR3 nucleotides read TGCAGTGCTAGAGATGTCCACCTAGCGGGTATTACCGGGTACGAGCAGTACTTC.

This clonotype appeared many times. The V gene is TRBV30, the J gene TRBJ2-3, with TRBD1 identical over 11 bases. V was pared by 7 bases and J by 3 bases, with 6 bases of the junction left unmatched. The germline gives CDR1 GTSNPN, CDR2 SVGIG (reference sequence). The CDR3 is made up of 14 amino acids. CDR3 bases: TGTGCCTCTGGACAGGGGGCTTGGACAGATACGCAGTATTTT. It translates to CASGQGAWTDTQYF.

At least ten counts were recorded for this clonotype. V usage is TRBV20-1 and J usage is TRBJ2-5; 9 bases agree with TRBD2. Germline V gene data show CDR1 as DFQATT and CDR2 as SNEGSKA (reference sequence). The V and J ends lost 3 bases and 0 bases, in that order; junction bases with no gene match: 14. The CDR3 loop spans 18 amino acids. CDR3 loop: CSARALSSLAGYQETQYF. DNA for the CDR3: TGCAGTGCTAGGGCCCTCTCGTCGCTAGCGGGGTACCAAGAGACCCAGTACTTC.

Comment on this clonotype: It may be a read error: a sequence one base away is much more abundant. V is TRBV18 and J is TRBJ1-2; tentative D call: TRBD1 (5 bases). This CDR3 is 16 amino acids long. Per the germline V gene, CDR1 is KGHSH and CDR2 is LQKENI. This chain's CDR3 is CASSPALQGPTYGYAF. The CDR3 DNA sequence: TGTGCCAGCTCCCCAGCTCTCCAGGGTCCAACCTATGGCTACGCCTTC.

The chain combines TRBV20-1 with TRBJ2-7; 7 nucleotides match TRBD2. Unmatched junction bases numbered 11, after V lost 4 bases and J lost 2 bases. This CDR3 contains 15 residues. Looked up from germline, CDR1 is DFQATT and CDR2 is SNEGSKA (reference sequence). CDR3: CSATPTSTPTYEQYF. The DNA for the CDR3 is TGCAGTGCTACTCCGACTAGCACCCCGACCTACGAGCAGTACTTC.

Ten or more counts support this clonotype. Here the CDR3 reads CASSYGLGTRSYEQYF. DNA for the CDR3: TGTGCCAGCAGTTACGGGCTGGGTACGCGCTCCTACGAGCAGTACTTC. This chain links TRBV6-1 with TRBJ2-7; no firm D call. V dropped 5 bases and J dropped 0 bases, with 17 bases sitting between them. This CDR3 is 16 amino acids long. Germline V gene data show CDR1 as MNHNS and CDR2 as SASEGT.

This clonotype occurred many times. The CDR3 sequence is CASSLLAGTSTDTQYF. CDR3 nucleotide sequence: TGCGCCAGCAGCTTATTAGCGGGGACTAGCACAGATACGCAGTATTTT. The V call is TRBV5-1, the J call TRBJ2-3; 8 bases are a match to TRBD2. The junction had 5 bases not matched to a gene; V was cut back by 2 bases and J by 0 bases. Germline V gives CDR1 SGHRS, CDR2 YFSETQ. The CDR3 totals 16 residues. The complete variable domain, with remaining parts taken from reference TRBV5-1 and TRBJ2-3, reads KAGVTQTPRYLIKTRGQQVTLSCSPISGHRSVSWYQQTPGQGLQFLFEYFSETQRNKGNFPGRFSGRQFSNSRSEMNVSTLELGDSALYLCASSLLAGTSTDTQYFGPGTRLTVL.

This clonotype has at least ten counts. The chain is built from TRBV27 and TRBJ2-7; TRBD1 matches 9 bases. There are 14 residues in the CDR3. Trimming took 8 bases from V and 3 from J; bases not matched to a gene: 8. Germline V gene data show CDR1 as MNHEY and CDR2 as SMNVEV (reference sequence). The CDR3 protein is CASRADRGNYEQYF. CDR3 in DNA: TGTGCCAGCCGCGCTGACAGGGGGAACTACGAGCAGTACTTC.

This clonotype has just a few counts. The chain's CDR3 is CSFQGNRDTQYF. The CDR3 nucleotides are TGCAGCTTTCAGGGGAACCGCGATACGCAGTATTTT. V and J are TRBV29-1 and TRBJ2-3; D is possibly TRBD1 (6 bases). Trimming took off 8 bases at V and 6 bases at J, with 15 bases between the two ends. Germline CDR1 is SQVTM and CDR2 is ANQGSEA. CDR3 size: 12 residues.

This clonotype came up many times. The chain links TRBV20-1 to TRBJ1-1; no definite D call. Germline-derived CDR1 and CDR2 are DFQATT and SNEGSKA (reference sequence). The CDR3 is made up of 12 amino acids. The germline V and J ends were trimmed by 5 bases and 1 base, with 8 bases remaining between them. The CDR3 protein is CSAGSGNTEAFF. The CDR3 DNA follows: TGCAGTGCTGGGTCAGGGAACACTGAAGCTTTCTTT.

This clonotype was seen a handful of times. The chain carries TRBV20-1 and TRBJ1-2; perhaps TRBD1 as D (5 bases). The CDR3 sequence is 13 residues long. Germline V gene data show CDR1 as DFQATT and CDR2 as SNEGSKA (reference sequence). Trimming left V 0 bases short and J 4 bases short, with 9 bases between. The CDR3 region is CSARDGASYGYTF. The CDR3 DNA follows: TGCAGTGCTAGAGATGGGGCCAGCTATGGCTACACCTTC.

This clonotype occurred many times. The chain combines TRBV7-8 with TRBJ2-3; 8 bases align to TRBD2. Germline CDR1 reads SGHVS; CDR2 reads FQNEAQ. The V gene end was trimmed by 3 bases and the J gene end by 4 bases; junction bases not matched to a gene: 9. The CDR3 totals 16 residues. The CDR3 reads CASSLRTSGSPDTQYF. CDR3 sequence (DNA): TGTGCCAGCAGCTTGAGGACGAGCGGGAGCCCAGATACGCAGTATTTT.

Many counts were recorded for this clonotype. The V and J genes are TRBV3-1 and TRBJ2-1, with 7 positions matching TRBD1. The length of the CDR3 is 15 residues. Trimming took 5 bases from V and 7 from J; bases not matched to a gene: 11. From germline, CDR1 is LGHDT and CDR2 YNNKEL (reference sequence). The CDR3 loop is CASSSKGQRNNEQFF. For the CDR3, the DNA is TGTGCCAGCAGCTCAAAGGGACAGAGGAATAATGAGCAGTTCTTC.

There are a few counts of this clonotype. The CDR3 DNA reads TGTGCCAGCAGCTCGGGCACAGGGGGGTTAGACGGCTACACCTTC. Residues: CASSSGTGGLDGYTF. The chain couples TRBV7-9 to TRBJ1-2; 8 bases agree with TRBD1. Looked up from germline, CDR1 is SEHNR and CDR2 is FQNEAQ (reference sequence). The CDR3 runs 15 residues. J gave up 8 bases and V 4 bases, and 12 bases lay outside the gene matches.

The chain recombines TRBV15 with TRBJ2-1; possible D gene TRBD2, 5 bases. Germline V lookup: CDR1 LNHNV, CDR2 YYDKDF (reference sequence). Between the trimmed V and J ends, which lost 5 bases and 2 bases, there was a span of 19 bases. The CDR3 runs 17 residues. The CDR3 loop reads CATSGSLAADTYNEQFF. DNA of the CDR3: TGTGCCACCAGCGGCTCGCTAGCAGCAGACACCTACAATGAGCAGTTCTTC.

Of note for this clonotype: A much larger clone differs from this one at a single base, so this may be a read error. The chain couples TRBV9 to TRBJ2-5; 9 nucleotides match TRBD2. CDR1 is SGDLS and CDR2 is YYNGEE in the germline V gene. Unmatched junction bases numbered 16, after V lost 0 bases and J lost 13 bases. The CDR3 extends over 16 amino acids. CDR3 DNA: TGTGCCAGCAGCGTAGGGTCGGCAACCTCGGGACTAGCCCTGTACTTC. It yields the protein CASSVGSATSGLALYF.